One and the same sample provided the 32 T cell receptor beta chains below, sequenced in a study of radiotherapy plus CTLA-4 blockade in lung cancer. Data came from immunoSEQ multiplex PCR; TCRdb stores just in-frame clones and leaves some out. The sample holds tens of thousands of clones, approximately 79% seen once. The source material was peripheral blood, sampled from a patient treated with radiotherapy plus ipilimumab. These receptor sequences come from a human donor with non-small cell lung cancer who had a complete response to radiotherapy plus ipilimumab.

This clone appeared once. The chain recombines TRBV10-3 with TRBJ2-1, with 10 bases matching TRBD2. Per the germline V gene, CDR1 is ENHRY and CDR2 is SYGVKD. The CDR3 totals 15 residues. Trimming removed 0 bases from V and 7 bases from J; junction bases left unmatched: 3. Here the CDR3 DNA reads TGTGCCATCAGTGAGTCGACTAGCGGGTTGAATGAGCAGTTCTTC. This encodes CAISESTSGLNEQFF.

The chain couples TRBV4-1 to TRBJ2-2; 14 bases agree with TRBD2. Germline V lookup: CDR1 MGHRA, CDR2 YSYEKL. The V gene end was trimmed by 2 bases and the J gene end by 4 bases; junction bases not matched to a gene: 12. The CDR3 has 20 amino acids. CDR3 nucleotides: TGCGCCAGCAGCCAATGGGTGGGGACTAGCGGGAGACGTACCACCGGGGAGCTGTTTTTT. Translation: CASSQWVGTSGRRTTGELFF.

This clone was recorded a few times. The chain links TRBV30 to TRBJ2-1, with 8 bases aligning to TRBD1. CDR3 length equals 11 residues. V was pared by 2 bases and J by 14 bases, with 5 bases of the junction left unmatched. Germline V gives CDR1 GTSNPN, CDR2 SVGIG (reference sequence). Written as DNA, the CDR3 is TGTGCCTGGAGTCTCAGGGGGCCAAAGTTCTTC. The encoded protein is CAWSLRGPKFF.

The J gene is TRBJ1-3, the V gene TRBV11-3; unclear D gene. The CDR3 length is 16 residues. The germline CDR1 and CDR2 sequences are SGHNT and YENEEA. Trimming left V 3 bases short and J 4 bases short, with 16 bases between. The CDR3 nucleotides are TGTGCCAGCAGCTTTTTTCTTCGAGGTGGAGGAAACACCATATATTTT. Translated, it gives CASSFFLRGGGNTIYF.

This chain links TRBV2 with TRBJ2-2, with 12 bases identical to TRBD2. There are 15 residues in the CDR3. Germline V gene lookup returns CDR1 SNHLY and CDR2 FYNNEI. With V trimmed by 6 bases and J by 4 bases, 3 bases remained unmatched. The DNA of the CDR3 is TGTGCCAGCAGGGGGACTAGCGGGTTCACCGGGGAGCTGTTTTTT. Translation gives CASRGTSGFTGELFF.

V usage is TRBV5-1 and J usage is TRBJ2-1, with 9 bases that match TRBD1. Germline loops: CDR1 SGHRS, CDR2 YFSETQ. Germline trimming cut 2 bases from V and 5 bases from J; bases unmatched to any gene: 5. CDR3 length: 15 residues. The CDR3 protein is CASSLGGTGNNEQFF. The DNA of the CDR3 is TGCGCCAGCAGCTTAGGGGGGACAGGGAACAATGAGCAGTTCTTC. The full variable domain, completed using reference TRBV5-1 and TRBJ2-1, is KAGVTQTPRYLIKTRGQQVTLSCSPISGHRSVSWYQQTPGQGLQFLFEYFSETQRNKGNFPGRFSGRQFSNSRSEMNVSTLELGDSALYLCASSLGGTGNNEQFFGPGTRLTVL.

The chain has TRBV13 and TRBJ1-3; D remains ambiguous. This CDR3 comprises 15 residues. The V end lost 3 bases, the J end lost 2 bases, and 11 bases lay between the germline ends. The germline gives CDR1 PRHDT, CDR2 FYEKMQ (reference sequence). The DNA of the CDR3 is TGTGCCAGCAGCTTTAAGTCTTCGACTGGAAACACCATATATTTT. Protein product: CASSFKSSTGNTIYF.

The V and J genes are TRBV6-5 and TRBJ2-5; 7 nucleotides match TRBD1. The CDR3 covers 15 residues. Trimming cost V 6 bases and J 0 bases; bases outside gene matches: 7. Looked up from germline, CDR1 is MNHEY and CDR2 is SVGAGI. CDR3 nucleotide sequence: TGTGCCAGCAGAAGGGACAGATCGTACCAAGAGACCCAGTACTTC. Protein product: CASRRDRSYQETQYF.

CDR3: CASSERGQGETQYF. The CDR3 nucleotides are TGTGCCAGTAGTGAGCGGGGGCAGGGCGAGACCCAGTACTTC. The rearrangement uses TRBV19 and TRBJ2-5, with 8 bases lining up with TRBD2. V lost 5 bases to trimming and J lost 5 bases; unmatched junction nucleotides: 7. Germline CDR1 reads LNHDA; CDR2 reads SQIVND (reference sequence). The CDR3 has 14 amino acids.

This clone was counted between two and nine times. The chain links TRBV6-5 to TRBJ2-7; D not certain. The CDR3 runs to 13 residues. The V gene's germline CDR1 is MNHEY and CDR2 SVGAGI. V lost 5 bases and J 4 bases, leaving 12 bases between the germline ends. CDR3 residues: CASSEAAFYEQYV. Here the CDR3 DNA reads TGTGCCAGCAGTGAAGCTGCCTTTTACGAGCAGTACGTC.

J is TRBJ2-5 and V is TRBV7-8; 7 bases line up with TRBD1. From germline, CDR1 is SGHVS and CDR2 FQNEAQ. This CDR3 is built from 14 residues. V was pared by 6 bases and J by 0 bases, with 4 bases of the junction left unmatched. CDR3 residues: CASSQGQYQETQYF. In DNA, the CDR3 is TGTGCCAGCAGTCAGGGACAGTACCAAGAGACCCAGTACTTC.

CDR3 DNA sequence: TGTGCCAGCAGTTTCGGCTATGGCTACACCTTC. Translating gives CASSFGYGYTF. The chain uses TRBV7-2 and TRBJ1-2; D not resolved. Trimming removed 6 bases from V and 4 bases from J, with 6 bases in between. CDR3 length equals 11 residues. CDR1 is SGHTA, CDR2 FQGNSA, per germline.

The rearrangement joins TRBV7-2 to TRBJ2-1; 7 bases align to TRBD1. The V gene end was trimmed by 3 bases and the J gene end by 3 bases; junction bases not matched to a gene: 5. The germline CDR1 and CDR2 sequences are SGHTA and FQGNSA. This CDR3 region has 15 residues. The CDR3 nucleotides are TGTGCCAGCAGCTTCCAGGGGGTGAACTACAATGAGCAGTTCTTC. It translates to CASSFQGVNYNEQFF.

This clone showed up just a few times. The chain carries TRBV28 and TRBJ2-3; D not resolved. Between the trimmed V and J ends, which lost 6 bases and 2 bases, there was a span of 12 bases. This CDR3 comprises 14 residues. Germline CDR1 is MDHEN and CDR2 is SYDVKM. The CDR3 reads CASSPGTNTDTQYF. CDR3 in DNA: TGTGCCAGCAGCCCCGGTACCAACACAGATACGCAGTATTTT. The full variable domain, rest sourced from reference TRBV28 and TRBJ2-3, is DVKVTQSSRYLVKRTGEKVFLECVQDMDHENMFWYRQDPGLGLRLIYFSYDVKMKEKGDIPEGYSVSREKKERFSLILESASTNQTSMYLCASSPGTNTDTQYFGPGTRLTVL.

CDR3 amino acids: CASSPGGTITYEQYF. The CDR3 DNA follows: TGTGCCAGCAGCCCCGGCGGGACGATAACCTACGAGCAGTACTTC. The chain links TRBV7-2 to TRBJ2-7; tentatively, D is TRBD2 (6 bases). The ends were cut back, 5 bases at V and 2 bases at J, with 16 bases in the middle. The CDR3 is 15 residues long. CDR1 is SGHTA and CDR2 is FQGNSA in the germline V gene. Complete variable domain (other parts from reference TRBV7-2 and TRBJ2-7): GAGVSQSPSNKVTEKGKDVELRCDPISGHTALYWYRQSLGQGLEFLIYFQGNSAPDKSGLPSDRFSAERTGGSVSTLTIQRTQQEDSAVYLCASSPGGTITYEQYFGPGTRLTVT.

On this clone: Distinct nucleotide sequences in the sample also encode this CDR3. The rearrangement uses TRBV10-3 and TRBJ1-5; TRBD1 might be the D (5 bases). The CDR3 has 16 residues. CDR1 and CDR2 (germline): ENHRY, SYGVKD. Trimming removed 0 bases from V and 2 bases from J, with 11 bases in between. The DNA of the CDR3 is TGTGCCATCAGTGAGTCAAGGGGCGGAGGCAATCAGCCCCAGCATTTT. Amino acids: CAISESRGGGNQPQHF.

The chain carries TRBV5-1 and TRBJ2-1; 9 nucleotides match TRBD1. Germline V gene lookup returns CDR1 SGHRS and CDR2 YFSETQ. J gave up 6 bases and V 0 bases, and 4 bases lay outside the gene matches. This CDR3 region has 15 residues. The CDR3 reads CASSLGDRVFNEQFF. CDR3 nucleotides: TGCGCCAGCAGCTTGGGGGACAGGGTCTTCAATGAGCAGTTCTTC.

This clone is a singleton in its sample. The chain recombines TRBV28 with TRBJ2-1; 7 bases align to TRBD2. Germline V CDR1 and CDR2: MDHEN, SYDVKM. Losses at the gene ends were 8 bases for V and 0 bases for J; bases not matched to a gene: 10. The CDR3 runs 16 residues. DNA of the CDR3: TGTGCCAGCGGGGGAGGGGCAGACATCTCCTACAATGAGCAGTTCTTC. This gives the protein CASGGGADISYNEQFF.

This clone was counted between two and nine times. The V and J genes are TRBV7-2 and TRBJ2-7; D call uncertain. V lost 7 bases, J lost 5 bases, and 18 bases lay in between. From germline, CDR1 is SGHTA and CDR2 FQGNSA. The CDR3 has 14 residues. CDR3 region: CASTLSPIGDEQYF. The CDR3 coding sequence is TGTGCCAGCACCCTCTCTCCTATAGGCGACGAGCAGTACTTC.

This clone was detected only a few times. V usage is TRBV5-4 and J usage is TRBJ2-1, with 14 bases fitting TRBD2. Germline V lookup: CDR1 SGHNT, CDR2 YYREEE (reference sequence). Trimming took 3 bases from V and 0 from J; bases not matched to a gene: 2. The CDR3 is made up of 17 amino acids. CDR3 DNA: TGTGCCAGCAGCTGGACTAGCGGGGGGTACTCCTACAATGAGCAGTTCTTC. Translating gives CASSWTSGGYSYNEQFF.

This clone was detected only a few times. The chain combines TRBV28 with TRBJ1-1; no firm D call. Germline CDR1 and CDR2: MDHEN and SYDVKM. The V end lost 4 bases, the J end lost 4 bases, and 4 bases lay between the germline ends. The CDR3 totals 11 residues. CDR3 bases: TGTGCCAGCAGTTGGGGCACTGAAGCTTTCTTT. Protein: CASSWGTEAFF.

CDR3 residues: CASSLEGGAGEAFF. CDR3 in DNA: TGTGCCAGCAGCTTAGAGGGAGGGGCAGGTGAAGCTTTCTTT. The V gene is TRBV7-9, the J gene TRBJ1-1; a weak D match, TRBD1 (5 bases). CDR1 and CDR2 from the germline V gene are SEHNR and FQNEAQ (reference sequence). The CDR3 is 14 residues long. V lost 1 base and J lost 7, with 13 bases in between.

The chain couples TRBV21-1 to TRBJ1-1; the table's D gene call, TRBD1, was not cross checked with the DNA. TRBV21-1 is shown as a pseudogene. The CDR3 covers 21 residues. Here the CDR3 reads CASSKGTPSGQEGCMNTEAFF. The CDR3 DNA is TGTGCCAGCAGCAAAGGAACCCCTTCTGGACAGGAGGGATGCATGAACACTGAAGCTTTCTTT.

The genes are TRBV6-1 and TRBJ1-1; D gene uncertain. Germline-derived CDR1 and CDR2 are MNHNS and SASEGT. The V and J ends lost 0 bases and 5 bases respectively, with 16 bases between them. This CDR3 region has 16 residues. CDR3 in DNA: TGTGCCAGCAGTGAAGCCCGCCGGTTGGGAGGAACTGAAGCTTTCTTT. Amino acids: CASSEARRLGGTEAFF.

The genes are TRBV7-2 and TRBJ1-5; D might be TRBD1 (5 bases). Germline loops: CDR1 SGHTA, CDR2 FQGNSA. The CDR3 contains 16 residues. Trimming shortened V by 5 bases and J by 7 bases, and 21 bases separated the two germline ends. The CDR3 DNA is TGTGCCAGCAGCGTAAACCCGGTGGCAGGGTCCCAGCCCCAGCATTTT. It is translated as CASSVNPVAGSQPQHF.

The J gene is TRBJ2-5, the V gene TRBV27; D remains unclear. The germline CDR1 and CDR2 sequences are MNHEY and SMNVEV (reference sequence). The CDR3 runs 13 residues. With 5 bases removed from V and 5 bases from J, the gap between germline ends came to 12 bases. The CDR3, as DNA: TGTGCCAGCAGTAGCCAGGAGAAGGAGACCCAGTACTTC. Its protein is CASSSQEKETQYF.

This clone has a single count. V and J are TRBV2 and TRBJ2-5; TRBD1 matches 8 bases. CDR1 is SNHLY, CDR2 FYNNEI, per germline. Trimming at V came to 4 bases and at J to 4 bases, leaving 8 bases not matched to a gene. The CDR3 length is 15 residues. For the CDR3, the DNA is TGTGCCAGCAGTGCTCCTCGGACAGGGATAGAGACCCAGTACTTC. Translating gives CASSAPRTGIETQYF.

This CDR3 reads CASAGSTEAFF. CDR3 bases: TGTGCCAGCGCGGGAAGCACTGAAGCTTTCTTT. This chain uses TRBV19 with TRBJ1-1; D unclear. Germline-derived CDR1 and CDR2 are LNHDA and SQIVND (reference sequence). V gave up 9 bases and J gave up 4 bases, with 9 bases separating them. There are 11 residues in the CDR3.

This clone occurred a few times. The chain employs TRBV19 and TRBJ1-3; D call uncertain. The CDR3 sequence is 14 residues long. The germline V gene has CDR1 LNHDA and CDR2 SQIVND (reference sequence). Trimming removed 3 bases from V and 2 bases from J, with 8 bases in between. In DNA, the CDR3 is TGTGCCAGTAGTATTGGGAGCCCTGGAAACACCATATATTTT. Encoded protein: CASSIGSPGNTIYF.

This clone was counted a few times. V usage is TRBV15 and J usage is TRBJ2-1, with 10 nucleotides matching TRBD2. Trimming at V came to 1 base and at J to 6 bases, leaving 6 bases not matched to a gene. Looked up from germline, CDR1 is LNHNV and CDR2 is YYDKDF (reference sequence). This CDR3 region has 16 residues. The CDR3 sequence is CATSRAPSGRANEQFF. The CDR3 DNA is TGTGCCACCAGCAGAGCCCCCAGCGGGAGGGCCAATGAGCAGTTCTTC.

V is TRBV6-5 and J is TRBJ1-6; D possibly corresponds to TRBD1 (5 bases). The V end was cut by 7 bases, the J end by 6 bases, with 10 bases between. The germline V gene has CDR1 MNHEY and CDR2 SVGAGI. The CDR3 has 13 residues. CDR3 sequence reads: CASNQGPNSPLHF. The CDR3 DNA follows: TGTGCCAGCAATCAGGGTCCTAATTCACCCCTCCACTTT.

The chain combines TRBV11-2 with TRBJ1-1; no firm D call. The V end was cut by 3 bases, the J end by 6 bases, with 20 bases between. The CDR3 runs 16 residues. From germline, CDR1 is SGHAT and CDR2 FQNNGV. CDR3 nucleotides: TGTGCCAGCAGCTTTTTTCCCCAGGACGGTTCGTCTGAAGCTTTCTTT. Its protein product is CASSFFPQDGSSEAFF. Looking up the rest from reference TRBV11-2 and TRBJ1-1 gives the full variable domain: EAGVAQSPRYKIIEKRQSVAFWCNPISGHATLYWYQQILGQGPKLLIQFQNNGVVDDSQLPKDRFSAERLKGVDSTLKIQPAKLEDSAVYLCASSFFPQDGSSEAFFGQGTRLTVV.